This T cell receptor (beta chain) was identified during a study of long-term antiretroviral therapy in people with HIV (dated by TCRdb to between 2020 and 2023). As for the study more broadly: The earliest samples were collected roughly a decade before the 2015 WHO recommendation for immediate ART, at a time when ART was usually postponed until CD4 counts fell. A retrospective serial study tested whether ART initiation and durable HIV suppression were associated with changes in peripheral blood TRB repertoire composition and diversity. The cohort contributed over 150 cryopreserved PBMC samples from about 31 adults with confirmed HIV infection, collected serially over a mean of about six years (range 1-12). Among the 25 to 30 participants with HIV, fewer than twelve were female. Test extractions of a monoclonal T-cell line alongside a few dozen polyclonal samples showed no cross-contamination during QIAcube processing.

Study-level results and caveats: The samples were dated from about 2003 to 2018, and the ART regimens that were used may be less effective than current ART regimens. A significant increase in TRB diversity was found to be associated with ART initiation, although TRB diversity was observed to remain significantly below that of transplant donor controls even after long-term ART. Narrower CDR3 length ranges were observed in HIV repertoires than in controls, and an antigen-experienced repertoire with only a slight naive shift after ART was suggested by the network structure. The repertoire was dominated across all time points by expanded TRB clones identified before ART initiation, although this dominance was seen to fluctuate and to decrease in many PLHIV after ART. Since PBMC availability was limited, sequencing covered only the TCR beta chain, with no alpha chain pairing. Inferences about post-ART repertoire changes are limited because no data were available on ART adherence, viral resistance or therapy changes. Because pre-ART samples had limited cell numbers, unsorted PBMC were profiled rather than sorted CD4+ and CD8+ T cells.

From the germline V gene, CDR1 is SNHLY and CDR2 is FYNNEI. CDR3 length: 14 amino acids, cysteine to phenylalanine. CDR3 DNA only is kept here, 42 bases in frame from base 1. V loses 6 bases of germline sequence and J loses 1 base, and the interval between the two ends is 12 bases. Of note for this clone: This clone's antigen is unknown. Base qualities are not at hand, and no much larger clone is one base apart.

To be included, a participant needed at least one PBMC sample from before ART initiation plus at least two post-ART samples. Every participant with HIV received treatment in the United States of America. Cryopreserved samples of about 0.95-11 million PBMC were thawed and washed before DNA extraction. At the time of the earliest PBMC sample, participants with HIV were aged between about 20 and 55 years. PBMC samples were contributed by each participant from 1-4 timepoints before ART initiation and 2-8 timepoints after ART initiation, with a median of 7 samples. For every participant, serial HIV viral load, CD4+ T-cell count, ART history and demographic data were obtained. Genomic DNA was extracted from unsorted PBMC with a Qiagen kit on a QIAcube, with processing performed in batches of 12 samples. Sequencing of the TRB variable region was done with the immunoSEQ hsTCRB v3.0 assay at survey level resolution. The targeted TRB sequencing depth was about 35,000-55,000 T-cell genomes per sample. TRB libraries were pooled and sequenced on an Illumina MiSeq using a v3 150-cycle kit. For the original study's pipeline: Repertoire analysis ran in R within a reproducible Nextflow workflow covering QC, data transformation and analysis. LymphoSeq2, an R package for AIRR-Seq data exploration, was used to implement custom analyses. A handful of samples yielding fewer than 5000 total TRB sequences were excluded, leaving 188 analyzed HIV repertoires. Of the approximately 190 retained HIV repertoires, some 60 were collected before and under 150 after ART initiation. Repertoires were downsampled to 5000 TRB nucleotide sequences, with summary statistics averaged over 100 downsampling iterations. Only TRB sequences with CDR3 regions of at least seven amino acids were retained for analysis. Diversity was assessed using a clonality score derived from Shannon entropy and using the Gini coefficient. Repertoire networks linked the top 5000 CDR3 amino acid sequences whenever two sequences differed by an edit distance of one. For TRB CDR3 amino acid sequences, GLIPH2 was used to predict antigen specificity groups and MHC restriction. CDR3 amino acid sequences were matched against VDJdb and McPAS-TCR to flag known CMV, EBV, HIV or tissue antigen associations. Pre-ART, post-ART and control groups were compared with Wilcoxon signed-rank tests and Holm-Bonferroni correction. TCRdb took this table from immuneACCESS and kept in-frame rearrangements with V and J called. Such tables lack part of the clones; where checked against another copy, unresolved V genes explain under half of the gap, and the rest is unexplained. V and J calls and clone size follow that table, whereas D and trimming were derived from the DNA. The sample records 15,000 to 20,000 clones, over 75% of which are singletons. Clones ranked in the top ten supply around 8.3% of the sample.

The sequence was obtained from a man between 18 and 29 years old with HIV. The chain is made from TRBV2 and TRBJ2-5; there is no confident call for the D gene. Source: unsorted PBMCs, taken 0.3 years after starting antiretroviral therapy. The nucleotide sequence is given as TGTGCCAGCAGCACGCAACAGCTCCAAGAGACCCAGTACTTC. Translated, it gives CASSTQQLQETQYF.